A single sample is the source of the 17 T cell receptor beta chains below, sequenced in a study of tumor-infiltrating lymphocytes in primary liver carcinoma. Unsorted whole blood supplied the RNA, and germline DNA was extracted too. From approximately 530 ng of total RNA, TCR beta-specific cDNA was reverse-transcribed using a constant-region primer. Construction of TCR beta libraries relied on three successive nested multiplex PCR rounds employing slightly modified ARM-PCR. The first two PCR rounds used TRBV1-TRBV30 primers with a Cbeta primer, about 9 cycles each. TCRdb re-called the multiplex PCR reads with MiXCR, one entry per CDR3 protein. This table holds 330,000 or so distinct CDR3 sequences, about 65% found once. Sequenced material: peripheral blood. Receptors were obtained from a man aged 35 to 55 with primary liver carcinoma and hepatitis B virus infection.

In regard to this clonotype: One base away lies a much larger clone, so this may be a sequencing read error. J is TRBJ1-1 and V is TRBV6-6, with D unclear. From germline, CDR1 is MNHNY and CDR2 SVGAGI (reference sequence). This CDR3 is 13 amino acids long. As DNA, the CDR3 is TGTGCCAGCAGTTACATTAAAAACATTGAAGCTTTCTTT. The encoded protein is CASSYIKNIEAFF.

The table lists this clonotype with many counts. The chain couples TRBV6-5 to TRBJ2-1, with 14 bases that match TRBD2. The CDR3 has 16 amino acids. Per germline, CDR1 MNHEY and CDR2 SVGAGI. Trimming removed 5 bases from V and 9 bases from J; junction bases left unmatched: 9. The CDR3 here is CASSPGLGTSGGEQFF. The CDR3 region has the DNA TGTGCCAGCAGTCCCGGCTTAGGGACTAGCGGGGGTGAGCAGTTCTTC.

A word on this clonotype: This CDR3 fails to terminate in the conserved phenylalanine or tryptophan, so it likely reflects a read error. The CDR3 DNA is TGTGCCAGCAGCCTAGAACTAGCGGCACAAGAGACCCAGTACCTC. This gives the protein CASSLELAAQETQYL. The V call is TRBV11-2, the J call TRBJ2-5, with TRBD2 matching 8 bases. The CDR3 contains 15 residues. Looked up from germline, CDR1 is SGHAT and CDR2 is FQNNGV.

This clonotype was observed a single time. The chain carries TRBV5-4 and TRBJ2-7; 12 positions match TRBD2. Looked up from germline, CDR1 is SGHNT and CDR2 is YYREEE (reference sequence). Trimming at V came to 4 bases and at J to 4 bases, leaving 6 bases not matched to a gene. This CDR3 comprises 15 residues. Written as DNA, the CDR3 is TGTGCCAGCAGCCTCGGACTAGCGGGAATTTACGAGCAGTACTTC. Translating gives CASSLGLAGIYEQYF.

CDR3: CASDPGVRDTQYF. The DNA of the CDR3 is TGTGCCAGCGACCCAGGAGTTCGGGATACGCAGTATTTT. The V and J genes are TRBV28 and TRBJ2-3, with D uncertain. Germline assignment: CDR1 MDHEN and CDR2 SYDVKM. The V gene lost 8 bases and the J gene lost 6 bases, with 15 bases spanning the gap. The CDR3 is 13 residues long.

This clonotype was seen many times. This chain joins TRBV4-3 and TRBJ1-2; 10 nucleotides match TRBD1. J lost 1 base, V lost 4 bases, and 3 bases had no gene match. The CDR3 sequence is 15 residues long. Germline V gives CDR1 LGHNA, CDR2 YSLEER. The DNA of the CDR3 is TGCGCCAGCAGCCCCGGGACAGGGGTTAACTATGGCTACACCTTC. Protein: CASSPGTGVNYGYTF.

This clonotype was seen just once. As the CDR3 is not closed by the conserved phenylalanine or tryptophan, this likely results from a read error. V gene TRBV11-2 combines with J gene TRBJ2-5, with D maybe TRBD1 (5 bases). V shed 9 bases and J shed 2 bases, with 22 bases lying between them. Germline V lookup: CDR1 SGHAT, CDR2 FQNNGV. The CDR3 runs 16 residues. CDR3 residues: CASSIRIGAGQETQYL. The CDR3 bases are TGTGCCAGTAGCATTAGGATTGGGGCAGGTCAAGAGACCCAGTACCTC.

On this clonotype: Compared with germline, one end of the junction differs, possibly owing to a read error. J is TRBJ2-7 and V is TRBV13; 8 bases agree with TRBD2. Germline CDR1 is PRHDT and CDR2 is FYEKMQ (reference sequence). The CDR3 covers 14 residues. DNA for the CDR3: TGTGCCAACAGCTTAGGACAGCGGGGGTACGAGCCGTACTTC. Translation: CANSLGQRGYEPYF.

This clonotype was detected only a few times. The rearrangement links TRBV6-6 to TRBJ2-7, with 7 bases that match TRBD2. V shed 4 bases, J shed 3 bases, and the junction held 6 bases outside the gene matches. Looked up from germline, CDR1 is MNHNY and CDR2 is SVGAGI (reference sequence). The CDR3 spans 14 residues. CDR3 sequence reads: CASSCRLADYEQYF. CDR3 sequence (DNA): TGTGCCAGCAGTTGCCGCCTAGCGGACTACGAGCAGTACTTC.

With regard to this clonotype: A junction end diverges from the germline sequence, so it may reflect a read error. The genes are TRBV24-1 and TRBJ2-7; a weak D match, TRBD2 (5 bases). CDR3 length equals 12 residues. Germline V CDR1 and CDR2: KGHDR, SFDVKD. The CDR3 here is CTTTPPGNEQYF. The CDR3 DNA sequence: TGTACCACCACCCCCCCGGGGAACGAGCAGTACTTC.

The gene calls are TRBV7-3 and TRBJ2-5, with a possible D match to TRBD1 (6 bases). The length of the CDR3 is 13 residues. V was shortened by 4 bases and J by 1 base, with 7 bases between the two germline ends. Germline-derived CDR1 and CDR2 are SGHTA and FQGTGA. The CDR3 DNA reads as TGTGCCAGCAGCTACAGGGCCCAAGAGACCCAGTACTTC. Residues: CASSYRAQETQYF.

For this clonotype: Compared with germline, one end of the junction differs, possibly owing to a read error. The rearrangement links TRBV4-3 to TRBJ1-2; D uncertain. The CDR3 sequence is 15 residues long. The germline V gene encodes CDR1 LGHNA and CDR2 YSLEER. CDR3 loop: CTSSPSSGRTLGYTF. The CDR3 coding sequence is TGCACCAGCAGCCCCTCTTCGGGCAGGACCCTGGGCTACACCTTC.

This rearrangement joins TRBV7-8 to TRBJ2-1; TRBD1 or TRBD2 may be the D gene (5 bases each). V was pared by 2 bases and J by 5 bases, with 10 bases between. Looked up from germline, CDR1 is SGHVS and CDR2 is FQNEAQ. The CDR3 has 14 amino acids. The CDR3 nucleotides are TGTGCCAGCAGCTTATCTAGAGGGGACAATGAGCAGTTCTTC. Its translation: CASSLSRGDNEQFF.

In regard to this clonotype: The missing conserved phenylalanine or tryptophan at the end of this CDR3 makes a read error likely. The chain employs TRBV11-1 and TRBJ1-1; D not resolved. V shed 0 bases and J shed 5 bases, with 7 bases lying between them. Germline CDR1 reads SGHAT; CDR2 reads FQDESV (reference sequence). The CDR3 is 13 residues long. The CDR3 nucleotides read TGTGCCAGCAGCTTAGCGGGGTATACTGAAGCTTTCTAT. Translated: CASSLAGYTEAFY.

Turning to this clonotype: One base away lies a much larger clone, so this may be a sequencing read error. The chain links TRBV5-5 to TRBJ2-7; no reliable D call. CDR3 length equals 16 residues. Trimming cost V 0 bases and J 0 bases, with 13 bases left between them. The germline gives CDR1 SGHKS, CDR2 YYEKEE (reference sequence). CDR3 amino acids: CASSLGLEESSYEQYF. As DNA, the CDR3 is TGTGCCAGCAGCTTGGGGCTAGAGGAGAGCTCCTACGAGCAGTACTTC.

Details on this clonotype: No conserved phenylalanine or tryptophan is present at the end of the CDR3, so a read error is the likely explanation. The rearrangement links TRBV6-1 to TRBJ2-5, with unresolved D. CDR1 and CDR2 (germline): MNHNS, SASEGT. This CDR3 comprises 10 residues. The V end was cut by 9 bases, the J end by 7 bases, with 9 bases between. CDR3 coding DNA: TGTGCCAGTGGGGTGGGGACCCAGTACCTC. This encodes CASGVGTQYL.

As to this clonotype: Relative to the germline gene, one junction end is altered; a read error may explain this. The chain carries TRBV5-1 and TRBJ2-5; weak D call: TRBD1 (6 bases). This CDR3 is 13 amino acids long. Germline CDR1 SGHRS, CDR2 YFSETQ. As DNA, the CDR3 is TGCGCCAGCAGCTTGGGGGGGCAAGAGACCCAGTGCTTC. This encodes CASSLGGQETQCF.